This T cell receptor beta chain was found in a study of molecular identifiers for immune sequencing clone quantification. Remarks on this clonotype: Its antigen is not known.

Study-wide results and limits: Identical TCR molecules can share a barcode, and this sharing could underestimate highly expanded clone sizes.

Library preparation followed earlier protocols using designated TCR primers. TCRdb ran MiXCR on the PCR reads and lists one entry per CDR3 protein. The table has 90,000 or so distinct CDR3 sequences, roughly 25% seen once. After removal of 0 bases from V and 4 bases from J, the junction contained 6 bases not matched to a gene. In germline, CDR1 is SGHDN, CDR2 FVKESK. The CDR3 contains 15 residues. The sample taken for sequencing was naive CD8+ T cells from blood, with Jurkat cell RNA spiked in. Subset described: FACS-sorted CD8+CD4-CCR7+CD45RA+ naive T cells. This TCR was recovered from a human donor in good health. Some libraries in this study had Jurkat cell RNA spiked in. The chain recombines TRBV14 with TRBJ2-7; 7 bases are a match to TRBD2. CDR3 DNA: TGTGCCAGCAGCCAAGATGCTGCGGGAGTGTACGAGCAGTACTTC. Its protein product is CASSQDAAGVYEQYF.